Presented here are 9 T cell receptor beta chains from one specimen sequenced in a study of neurological immune-mediated disorders. TCRdb called the 5' RACE reads again in MiXCR, with one record for every CDR3 protein. The table records 14,000 or so distinct CDR3 sequences, about 10% of them present only once. Sample: PBMCs. The receptors come from a woman in her thirties or forties in good health.

This clonotype occurred many times. This chain uses TRBV12-3 or TRBV12-4 with TRBJ2-6; a possible D gene is TRBD1 (5 bases). V shed 5 bases and J shed 4 bases, with 15 bases lying between them. This CDR3 spans 16 amino acids. CDR3 region: CASSPDRPPGANVLTF. DNA of the CDR3: TGTGCCAGCAGTCCCGACAGACCTCCCGGGGCCAACGTCCTGACTTTC.

This clonotype was seen many times. The chain couples TRBV20-1 to TRBJ2-7, with 7 bases matching TRBD1. CDR3 length equals 15 residues. V lost 6 bases, J lost 1 base, and 12 bases stayed unmatched. The germline V gene encodes CDR1 DFQATT and CDR2 SNEGSKA (reference sequence). CDR3 bases: TGCAGTGCGGAAGGATTCCGGGACAGATCCTACGAGCAGTACTTC. This encodes CSAEGFRDRSYEQYF.

This clonotype has a count of ten or more. V usage is TRBV7-9 and J usage is TRBJ1-2, with 10 bases lining up with TRBD1. CDR3 length: 14 amino acids. Germline assignment: CDR1 SEHNR and CDR2 FQNEAQ (reference sequence). The trim removed 2 bases at V and 8 bases at J, leaving 5 bases unmatched. The CDR3 spells CASSLPTGGGGYTF. CDR3 coding DNA: TGTGCCAGCAGCTTACCGACAGGGGGCGGAGGCTACACCTTC.

This clonotype has a count of ten or more. V is TRBV10-3 and J is TRBJ1-2, with 9 nucleotides matching TRBD1. The V gene end was trimmed by 6 bases and the J gene end by 8 bases; junction bases not matched to a gene: 13. The germline CDR1 and CDR2 sequences are ENHRY and SYGVKD. The CDR3 is 15 residues long. This chain's CDR3 is CAIRPTGTGIEGYTF. In DNA, the CDR3 is TGTGCCATCAGACCAACCGGGACAGGGATTGAAGGCTACACCTTC.

This clonotype was seen many times. The gene calls are TRBV20-1 and TRBJ1-1; 8 bases fit TRBD1. The ends lost 4 bases at V and 10 bases at J; junction bases unmatched: 11. The germline V gene encodes CDR1 DFQATT and CDR2 SNEGSKA (reference sequence). CDR3 length equals 13 residues. The CDR3 here is CSATTTGGTGAFF. The CDR3 nucleotides read TGCAGTGCTACAACCACAGGGGGTACGGGAGCTTTCTTT.

By its share, this clonotype is medium-sized. The V and J genes are TRBV28 and TRBJ1-2; D is undetermined. V gave up 6 bases and J gave up 2 bases, with 7 bases separating them. Germline V CDR1 and CDR2: MDHEN, SYDVKM. The CDR3 runs to 12 residues. CDR3 DNA: TGTGCCAGCAGCAGACCAAACTATGGCTACACCTTC. Translating it yields CASSRPNYGYTF.

Ten or more counts support this clonotype. V usage is TRBV3-1 and J usage is TRBJ2-5; possibly TRBD1 or TRBD2 for D (5 bases each). There are 15 residues in the CDR3. V lost 6 bases, J lost 2 bases, and 16 bases lay in between. The germline gives CDR1 LGHDT, CDR2 YNNKEL (reference sequence). This CDR3 is CASRRDAAPQETQYF. As DNA, the CDR3 is TGTGCCAGCAGACGGGACGCCGCCCCTCAAGAGACCCAGTACTTC.

A few counts support this clonotype. The chain carries TRBV9 and TRBJ2-2; D gene uncertain. CDR3 size: 14 residues. V was clipped by 4 bases and J by 4 bases, with 11 bases between them. CDR1 SGDLS and CDR2 YYNGEE come from the germline V gene. The CDR3 loop is CASSPDLFTGELFF. The CDR3, as DNA: TGTGCCAGCAGCCCAGACCTGTTCACCGGGGAGCTGTTTTTT.

The chain uses TRBV6-5 and TRBJ1-3; TRBD1 might be the D (5 bases). CDR3 length: 17 residues. Trimming cost V 6 bases and J 0 bases, with 18 bases left between them. CDR1 is MNHEY and CDR2 is SVGAGI in the germline V gene. CDR3 residues: CASRTARQSSSGNTIYF. The DNA of the CDR3 is TGTGCCAGCAGAACGGCCCGACAGTCAAGCTCTGGAAACACCATATATTTT.